These T cell receptor beta chains were read from a single sample in a study of OX40 agonist ivuxolimab in advanced cancers. Some clones are missing from TCRdb's copy, which holds only in-frame ones; the method was immunoSEQ multiplex PCR. The repertoire has about 77,000 clones, about nine tenths of them found once; the top ten carry under 6.5%. The sequences come from CD4+ or CD8+ T cells sorted from blood, collected in a trial of the OX40 agonist ivuxolimab. The receptors stem from an adult with an advanced solid tumor such as melanoma, head and neck, liver or kidney cancer. Both conserved end residues are part of each CDR3. Fields, in order: D gene, J gene, V gene, CDR3 length, clone size, CDR3 DNA, CDR3 protein. D genes are given only for firm matches. The size of a clone is reported for some rows only, either as once, few or many, or as a class for expanded clones.

D: TRBD2
J: TRBJ2-7
V: TRBV27
length: 13
size: .
DNA: TGTGCCAGCAGTTGGCTAGCGGGACGGGAGCAGTACTTC
CDR3: CASSWLAGREQYF

D: TRBD1
J: TRBJ1-6
V: TRBV6-5
length: 13
size: .
DNA: TGTGCCAGCAGTCTACAGGGGTATTCACCCCTCCACTTT
CDR3: CASSLQGYSPLHF

D: .
J: TRBJ2-7
V: TRBV7-2
length: 14
size: .
DNA: TGTGCCAGCAGCGCCCGACAGAGCTCCTACGAGCAGTACTTC
CDR3: CASSARQSSYEQYF

D: .
J: TRBJ2-7
V: TRBV11-2
length: 14
size: .
DNA: TGTGCCAGCAGCTTAGAGAGGGGGGGCTACGAGCAGTACTTC
CDR3: CASSLERGGYEQYF

D: .
J: TRBJ1-2
V: TRBV6-1
length: 16
size: .
DNA: TGTGCCAGCAGTGTTCCCCGGGCCTTCATGGACTATGGCTACACCTTC
CDR3: CASSVPRAFMDYGYTF

D: .
J: TRBJ1-5
V: TRBV18
length: 13
size: .
DNA: TGTGCCAGCGCGCCCGGCGGGGATCAGCCCCAGCATTTT
CDR3: CASAPGGDQPQHF

D: .
J: TRBJ1-1
V: TRBV6-1
length: 13
size: .
DNA: TGTGTCACCAAACAGGGAATCAACACTGAAGCTTTCTTT
CDR3: CVTKQGINTEAFF

D: TRBD1
J: TRBJ1-1
V: TRBV6-1
length: 18
size: .
DNA: TGTGCCAGCAGTGCCAGACAGGGGCCGGGAAGACTGAACACTGAAGCTTTCTTT
CDR3: CASSARQGPGRLNTEAFF

D: TRBD2
J: TRBJ2-1
V: TRBV5-8
length: 16
size: .
DNA: TGTGCCAGCAGCTCCCTCCTGGCTAGCGGGAGTAATGAGCAGTTCTTC
CDR3: CASSSLLASGSNEQFF

D: .
J: TRBJ2-3
V: TRBV7-9
length: 15
size: few
DNA: TGTGCCAGCAGCCCCTCCCGGGCTAGCACAGATACGCAGTATTTT
CDR3: CASSPSRASTDTQYF

D: .
J: TRBJ1-3
V: TRBV18
length: 18
size: .
DNA: TGTGCCAGCTCACCCTGGACACATACGAGTGTTACTGGAAACACCATATATTTT
CDR3: CASSPWTHTSVTGNTIYF

D: .
J: TRBJ1-1
V: TRBV28
length: 14
size: once
DNA: TGTGCCAGCAGGCTTTTGGGGGGAGGGACTGAAGCTTTCTTT
CDR3: CASRLLGGGTEAFF

D: TRBD1
J: TRBJ2-7
V: TRBV5-1
length: 13
size: .
DNA: TGCGCCAGCAGCCTCGGACAGGCGTTCGAGCAGTACTTC
CDR3: CASSLGQAFEQYF

D: .
J: TRBJ2-7
V: TRBV5-1
length: 13
size: .
DNA: TGCGCCGGCAGCCGGTCCCCCTCCTACGAGCAGTACTTC
CDR3: CAGSRSPSYEQYF

D: TRBD1
J: TRBJ1-5
V: TRBV7-2
length: 15
size: .
DNA: TGTGCCAGCAGCTTAGAAGGGGGCTTCAATCAGCCCCAGCATTTT
CDR3: CASSLEGGFNQPQHF

D: .
J: TRBJ1-1
V: TRBV28
length: 12
size: .
DNA: TGTGCCAGCAGCTCTATACGTCCCAGAGCTTTCTTT
CDR3: CASSSIRPRAFF

D: TRBD1
J: TRBJ1-4
V: TRBV4-3
length: 15
size: .
DNA: TGCGCCAGCAGCCTGCAACAGGGGGCTGGTGAAAAACTGTTTTTT
CDR3: CASSLQQGAGEKLFF

D: .
J: TRBJ2-3
V: TRBV2
length: 11
size: .
DNA: TGTGCCAGCACCCCGAGGGATACGCAGTATTTT
CDR3: CASTPRDTQYF

D: .
J: TRBJ2-7
V: TRBV14
length: 15
size: .
DNA: TGTGCCAGCAGCGACCCTGCCAGCGGATTCTACGAGCAGTACTTC
CDR3: CASSDPASGFYEQYF

D: .
J: TRBJ2-2
V: TRBV5-6
length: 15
size: once
DNA: TGTGCCAGCAGCCCCATGAAGGGGGACACCGGGGAGCTGTTTTTT
CDR3: CASSPMKGDTGELFF

D: .
J: TRBJ1-1
V: TRBV6-1
length: 15
size: .
DNA: TGTGCCAGCAGGGGTGACGGGACTATGAACACTGAAGCTTTCTTT
CDR3: CASRGDGTMNTEAFF

D: .
J: TRBJ1-2
V: TRBV5-6
length: 12
size: .
DNA: TGTGCCAGCAGCCTGGATAACTATGGCTACACCTTC
CDR3: CASSLDNYGYTF

D: .
J: TRBJ1-1
V: TRBV15
length: 14
size: .
DNA: TGTGCCACCAGCAGAGCAGGGGTCAGCACTGAAGCTTTCTTT
CDR3: CATSRAGVSTEAFF

D: TRBD1
J: TRBJ1-1
V: TRBV15
length: 17
size: once
DNA: TGTGCCACCAGCAGAGATCGGCCAGGGGGCATGGGAACTGAAGCTTTCTTT
CDR3: CATSRDRPGGMGTEAFF

D: .
J: TRBJ2-2
V: TRBV5-1
length: 15
size: .
DNA: TGCGCCAGCAGCTTGGCCGGGGCCTACACCGGGGAGCTGTTTTTT
CDR3: CASSLAGAYTGELFF

D: .
J: TRBJ2-7
V: TRBV29-1
length: 11
size: .
DNA: TGCAGCGTTGAAGGGTACGACGAGCAGTACTTC
CDR3: CSVEGYDEQYF

D: .
J: TRBJ1-5
V: TRBV6-5
length: 14
size: few
DNA: TGTGCCAGCAGTTACTCTTGGCTGGATCAGCCCCAGCATTTT
CDR3: CASSYSWLDQPQHF

D: TRBD1
J: TRBJ2-3
V: TRBV10-1
length: 14
size: .
DNA: TGCGCCAGCAACAACAGGGGGCTCACAGATACGCAGTATTTT
CDR3: CASNNRGLTDTQYF

D: .
J: TRBJ1-1
V: TRBV15
length: 15
size: .
DNA: TGTGCCACCAGCGAATTTTTGACAGGTAACACTGAAGCTTTCTTT
CDR3: CATSEFLTGNTEAFF

D: .
J: TRBJ1-4
V: TRBV6-4
length: 15
size: .
DNA: TGTGCCAGCAGTGACTGTGGTAGGGCTAATGAAAAACTGTTTTTT
CDR3: CASSDCGRANEKLFF

D: .
J: TRBJ2-7
V: TRBV9
length: 16
size: .
DNA: TGTGCCAGCAGCGTAGGTCCCTCGGCAGGGTCCTACGAGCAGTACTTC
CDR3: CASSVGPSAGSYEQYF

D: .
J: TRBJ2-7
V: TRBV7-3
length: 15
size: .
DNA: TGTGCCAGCAGCTTGTCTAGAGGGGTGAGATACGAGCAGTACTTC
CDR3: CASSLSRGVRYEQYF

D: .
J: TRBJ2-1
V: TRBV27
length: 13
size: .
DNA: TGTGCCAGCTCGGGCTACCCCTACAATGAGCAGTTCTTC
CDR3: CASSGYPYNEQFF

D: TRBD2
J: TRBJ2-3
V: TRBV6-5
length: 15
size: few
DNA: TGTGCCAGCAGTTACTCGGGACTAGCGGTGGATACGCAGTATTTT
CDR3: CASSYSGLAVDTQYF

D: .
J: TRBJ1-2
V: TRBV20-1
length: 10
size: .
DNA: TGCAGTGCTAGAGGGGCTGGCTACACCTTC
CDR3: CSARGAGYTF

D: TRBD2
J: TRBJ2-1
V: TRBV7-3
length: 15
size: .
DNA: TGTGCCAGCAGCTCATCTAGCGGGAGATACAATGAGCAGTTCTTC
CDR3: CASSSSSGRYNEQFF

D: .
J: TRBJ1-4
V: TRBV30
length: 11
size: .
DNA: TGTGCCTGGAGCTTGGGAGAAAAACTGTTTTTT
CDR3: CAWSLGEKLFF

D: .
J: TRBJ2-1
V: TRBV28
length: 16
size: .
DNA: TGTGCCAGCAGTATACTAGGGGGGGGTTCCTACAATGAGCAGTTCTTC
CDR3: CASSILGGGSYNEQFF

D: .
J: TRBJ2-3
V: TRBV7-9
length: 13
size: few
DNA: TGTGCCAGCAGCCCCAAGGGGCCAGATACGCAGTATTTT
CDR3: CASSPKGPDTQYF

D: .
J: TRBJ2-3
V: TRBV7-3
length: 13
size: .
DNA: TGTGCCAGCAGCTTAACGAACACAGATACGCAGTATTTT
CDR3: CASSLTNTDTQYF

D: TRBD1
J: TRBJ1-1
V: TRBV27
length: 17
size: .
DNA: TGTGCCAGCAGTTTCATGGTGGGGACAGGGGTCGGCACTGAAGCTTTCTTT
CDR3: CASSFMVGTGVGTEAFF

D: TRBD2
J: TRBJ2-3
V: TRBV30
length: 13
size: .
DNA: TGTGCCTCGACGGGGGGGGGCCCAGATACGCAGTATTTT
CDR3: CASTGGGPDTQYF

D: .
J: TRBJ1-5
V: TRBV2
length: 15
size: .
DNA: TGTGCCAGCGCCGGGGGCGGGGGGCCCAATCAGCCCCAGCATTTT
CDR3: CASAGGGGPNQPQHF

D: TRBD1
J: TRBJ1-1
V: TRBV10-3
length: 13
size: .
DNA: TGTGCCATCATCCCCGCAGGGGGGGCTCGAGCTTTCTTT
CDR3: CAIIPAGGARAFF

D: .
J: TRBJ2-7
V: TRBV11-2
length: 16
size: once
DNA: TGTGCCAGCAGCTCCCGACAGGATCCTAGCTCCTACGAGCAGTACTTC
CDR3: CASSSRQDPSSYEQYF

D: TRBD1
J: TRBJ1-5
V: TRBV19
length: 16
size: .
DNA: TGTGCCAGTAGAGGACAGGGCCTTTGGGGCAATCAGCCCCAGCATTTT
CDR3: CASRGQGLWGNQPQHF

D: .
J: TRBJ1-2
V: TRBV29-1
length: 14
size: .
DNA: TGCAGCGCCGGAGGGCAGCAGACTAACTATGGCTACACCTTC
CDR3: CSAGGQQTNYGYTF

D: TRBD1
J: TRBJ2-6
V: TRBV9
length: 18
size: .
DNA: TGTGCCAGCAGCGCGACAGGGGGCTATCGCTCTGGGGCCAACGTCCTGACTTTC
CDR3: CASSATGGYRSGANVLTF

D: .
J: TRBJ1-1
V: TRBV4-1
length: 14
size: .
DNA: TGCGCCAGCAGCCAAGATAACGTACACACTGAAGCTTTCTTT
CDR3: CASSQDNVHTEAFF

D: .
J: TRBJ1-2
V: TRBV9
length: 14
size: .
DNA: TGTGCCAGCAGCGTAGATCCCCAGGCCGATGGCTACACCTTC
CDR3: CASSVDPQADGYTF

D: .
J: TRBJ2-7
V: TRBV30
length: 15
size: .
DNA: TGTGCCTGGAGTACCGGGCTCGGTAGCTCCTACGAGCAGTACTTC
CDR3: CAWSTGLGSSYEQYF

D: .
J: TRBJ2-7
V: TRBV15
length: 15
size: .
DNA: TGTGCCACCAGCAGAGACCCAGGTCTGCTATACGAGCAGTACTTC
CDR3: CATSRDPGLLYEQYF

D: .
J: TRBJ1-1
V: TRBV9
length: 14
size: .
DNA: TGTGCCAGCAGCGTAGACGCAGGGAATTTTCAAGCTTTCTTT
CDR3: CASSVDAGNFQAFF

D: .
J: TRBJ2-1
V: TRBV9
length: 13
size: .
DNA: TGTGCCAGCAGCGAGGGATATTACAATGAGCAGTTCTTC
CDR3: CASSEGYYNEQFF

D: .
J: TRBJ1-6
V: TRBV7-3
length: 15
size: .
DNA: TGTGCCAGCAGCTTACGGAGCTCCTATAATTCACCCCTCCACTTT
CDR3: CASSLRSSYNSPLHF